The 13 T cell receptor beta chains below come from one sample, sequenced in a study of monozygotic twins with inflammatory bowel disease. TCRdb re-called the 5' RACE reads, yielding one record per CDR3 amino acid sequence without DNA. This sample's clone table lists some 160,000 distinct CDR3 sequences. Material: blood. The source is a human donor with ulcerative colitis or Crohn's disease, or a healthy co-twin of an affected twin (not recorded which).

The gene calls are TRBV6-1 and TRBJ2-3; TCRdb calls TRBD2, which cannot be checked without DNA. The V gene's germline CDR1 is MNHNS and CDR2 SASEGT. The CDR3 consists of 15 residues. The CDR3 region is CASTSSGWGTDTQYF.

V gene TRBV7-2 combines with J gene TRBJ2-2; checking the TCRdb D call of TRBD2 is not possible without DNA. Germline CDR1 and CDR2: SGHTA and FQGNSA. The CDR3 consists of 16 residues. The CDR3 protein is CASSPSASVYTGELFF.

The V call is TRBV4-3, the J call TRBJ1-1; TCRdb lists TRBD1, though no DNA is available to test this call. The CDR3 is 15 residues long. Germline CDR1 and CDR2: LGHNA and YSLEER. The CDR3 reads CASSQDHRGTTEAFF.

The rearrangement uses TRBV6-2 or TRBV6-3 and TRBJ2-1. From germline, CDR1 is MNHEY and CDR2 SVGEGT. The CDR3 loop spans 17 amino acids. Here the CDR3 reads CASSYLGWGTSDNEQFF.

The chain has TRBV19 and TRBJ2-5; there is no DNA to check the TCRdb D call of TRBD2. The length of the CDR3 is 18 residues. Germline V CDR1 and CDR2: LNHDA, SQIVND (reference sequence). CDR3 sequence: CASSIDPQGLAVRSTQYF.

This chain links TRBV7-9 with TRBJ1-6; TCRdb lists TRBD1, though no DNA is available to test this call. Germline assignment: CDR1 SEHNR and CDR2 FQNEAQ (reference sequence). The CDR3 extends over 15 amino acids. CDR3: CASSSGQGVNSPLHF.

This chain connects TRBV7-9 to TRBJ1-5. The CDR3 contains 13 residues. Looked up from germline, CDR1 is SEHNR and CDR2 is FQNEAQ (reference sequence). CDR3 sequence: CASSQSGNQPQHF.

The genes are TRBV7-2 and TRBJ1-1. From germline, CDR1 is SGHTA and CDR2 FQGNSA. The CDR3 is made up of 14 amino acids. CDR3 amino acids: CASSLRETGTEAFF. Looking up the rest from reference TRBV7-2 and TRBJ1-1 gives the full variable domain: GAGVSQSPSNKVTEKGKDVELRCDPISGHTALYWYRQSLGQGLEFLIYFQGNSAPDKSGLPSDRFSAERTGGSVSTLTIQRTQQEDSAVYLCASSLRETGTEAFFGQGTRLTVV.

This chain uses TRBV5-6 with TRBJ1-2; TCRdb calls TRBD1, which cannot be checked without DNA. Germline CDR1 is SGHDT and CDR2 is YYEEEE. CDR3 length equals 13 residues. CDR3 sequence reads: CASSSQGAAGYTF.

The V call is TRBV5-1, the J call TRBJ1-1. Germline loops: CDR1 SGHRS, CDR2 YFSETQ. The CDR3 is made up of 13 amino acids. CDR3 in amino acids: CASSFTSDTEAFF.

The rearrangement links TRBV20-1 to TRBJ2-7. The CDR3 length is 13 residues. Germline V gives CDR1 DFQATT, CDR2 SNEGSKA (reference sequence). CDR3 region: CSAIEDGTYEQYF.

The rearrangement links TRBV12-3 or TRBV12-4 to TRBJ1-3; TCRdb selects TRBD1, and the lack of DNA leaves this call unchecked. The CDR3 covers 15 residues. CDR3 in amino acids: CASSFWGFSGNTIYF.

The chain links TRBV12-3 or TRBV12-4 to TRBJ2-1. The CDR3 runs 15 residues. CDR3: CASSLVGQRNNEQFF.